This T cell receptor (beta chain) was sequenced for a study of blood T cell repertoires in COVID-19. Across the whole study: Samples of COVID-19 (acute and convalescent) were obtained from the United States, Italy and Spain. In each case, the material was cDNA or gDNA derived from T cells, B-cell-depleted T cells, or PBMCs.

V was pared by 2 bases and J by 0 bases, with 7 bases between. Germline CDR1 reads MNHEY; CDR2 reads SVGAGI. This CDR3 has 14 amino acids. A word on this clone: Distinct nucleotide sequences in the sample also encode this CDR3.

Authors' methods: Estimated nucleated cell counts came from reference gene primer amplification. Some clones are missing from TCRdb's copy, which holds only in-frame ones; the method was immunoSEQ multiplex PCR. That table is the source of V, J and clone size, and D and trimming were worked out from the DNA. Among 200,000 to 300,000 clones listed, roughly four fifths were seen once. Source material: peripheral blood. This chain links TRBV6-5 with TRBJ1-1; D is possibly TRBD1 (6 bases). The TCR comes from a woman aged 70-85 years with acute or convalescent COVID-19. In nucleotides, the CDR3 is TGTGCCAGCAGTTACGGACAGCTGAACACTGAAGCTTTCTTT. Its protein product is CASSYGQLNTEAFF.